The entry below describes one TCR beta chain. What it binds is not known. At collection, donors were nominally healthy, but unrecorded immune exposures were probable. This specimen belongs to a study of cytomegalovirus exposure and HLA in healthy donors. On the study more broadly: Findings of an earlier analysis included roughly 110 million unique TCR beta sequences from about 180 million T cells. Study observations and caveats: Productive status was seen about 90% or about 30% of the time for most TCR beta V segments in an earlier analysis.

Use of 60 Vbeta and 13 Jbeta primers characterized the PCR. In the authors' workflow: In a later analysis, of around 83 million unique beta chains, about 11 million appeared in at least two donors. Generated by immunoSEQ multiplex PCR, the TCRdb table keeps only in-frame clones and is missing some. V, J and clone size are those of that table, while D and trimming were read from the DNA. The sample shows roughly 87,000 clones, under 80% of them seen only once. This sequence originates from a man between 60 and 70 years old in good health and CMV-seronegative. Source material: PBMCs.

The CDR3, as DNA: TGTGCCAGCAGCTTAAATTCGGCAGGCCAAACCGGGGAGCTGTTTTTT. Residues: CASSLNSAGQTGELFF. V gene TRBV7-3 combines with J gene TRBJ2-2; no clear D gene. This CDR3 is built from 16 residues. Germline V gene sequence: CDR1 SGHTA, CDR2 FQGTGA. V lost 1 base and J lost 5, with 14 bases in between. The full variable domain, completed using reference TRBV7-3 and TRBJ2-2, is GAGVSQTPSNKVTEKGKYVELRCDPISGHTALYWYRQSLGQGPEFLIYFQGTGAADDSGLPNDRFFAVRPEGSVSTLKIQRTERGDSAVYLCASSLNSAGQTGELFFGEGSRLTVL.